Listed below are T cell receptor beta chains from one sample, sequenced in a study of PD-L1 blockade in urothelial cancer. Sequenced by immunoSEQ multiplex PCR; TCRdb stores in-frame clones only, minus some. The table records about 39,000 clones, 80% to 90% of them present only once. The input for sequencing was PBMCs, taken around atezolizumab (anti-PD-L1) treatment. Source of these receptors: a man aged 55-75 years with urothelial cancer. Both conserved end residues are part of each CDR3. The D gene is left open where the match is weak. The size of a clone is reported for some rows only, either as once, few or many, or as a class for expanded clones.

J,size,V,D,CDR3,DNA
TRBJ2-4,.,TRBV6-6,.,CASRRENIQYF,TGTGCCAGCAGACGAGAAAACATTCAGTACTTC
TRBJ2-1,.,TRBV27,TRBD2,CASSRARYPGTSGSTYNEQFF,TGTGCCAGCAGTAGGGCACGTTATCCCGGGACTAGCGGGAGTACCTACAATGAGCAGTTCTTC
TRBJ1-1,.,TRBV19,.,CASSTEDSPTSTEAFF,TGTGCCAGTAGTACCGAGGACAGCCCGACGAGCACTGAAGCTTTCTTT
TRBJ2-1,.,TRBV28,.,CASSPPGPIGSEQFF,TGTGCCAGCAGTCCCCCCGGGCCCATAGGGAGTGAGCAGTTCTTC
TRBJ2-3,.,TRBV2,TRBD1,CASSGGTGGRRFTDTQYF,TGTGCCAGCAGTGGGGGAACAGGGGGCCGGCGGTTCACAGATACGCAGTATTTT
TRBJ1-5,.,TRBV7-3,.,CASSETSNQPQHF,TGTGCCAGCAGCGAGACATCAAATCAGCCCCAGCATTTT
TRBJ2-7,.,TRBV7-9,.,CASSSFDEQYF,TGTGCCAGCAGTTCCTTCGACGAGCAGTACTTC
TRBJ2-4,.,TRBV5-1,TRBD2,CASSRDPGGDIQYF,TGCGCCAGCAGCAGGGACCCGGGGGGAGACATTCAGTACTTC
TRBJ2-7,.,TRBV19,TRBD2,CASSTRGLAGGHEQYF,TGTGCCAGTAGTACAAGGGGACTAGCGGGGGGCCACGAGCAGTACTTC
TRBJ2-6,.,TRBV18,.,CASSPDRSSGANVLTF,TGTGCCAGCTCACCCGACAGGAGCTCTGGGGCCAACGTCCTGACTTTC
TRBJ1-2,.,TRBV7-9,.,CASSFGREVDGYTF,TGTGCCAGCAGCTTTGGCAGGGAGGTTGATGGCTACACCTTC
TRBJ2-7,.,TRBV4-3,TRBD2,CASSQDRRGGYEQYF,TGCGCCAGCAGCCAAGATCGAAGGGGAGGGTACGAGCAGTACTTC
TRBJ1-2,.,TRBV6-5,.,CASSHRGRHGYTF,TGTGCCAGCAGTCATCGAGGGAGACATGGCTACACCTTC
TRBJ2-1,.,TRBV5-1,TRBD1,CASGGTGRSNEQFF,TGCGCCAGTGGGGGGACAGGGCGGTCCAATGAGCAGTTCTTC
TRBJ2-5,.,TRBV7-2,TRBD1,CASSFLSPGGSRETQYF,TGTGCCAGCAGCTTTTTGTCCCCAGGGGGCTCTAGAGAGACCCAGTACTTC
TRBJ2-1,once,TRBV6-5,TRBD2,CASSYSGGTYNEQFF,TGTGCCAGCAGTTACAGCGGGGGGACCTACAATGAGCAGTTCTTC
TRBJ2-5,.,TRBV1,.,CTSSHERGGRETQYF,TGCACCAGCAGCCACGAGCGGGGGGGGAGAGAGACCCAGTACTTC
TRBJ2-5,.,TRBV28,TRBD1,CASRTGSTHLGTQYF,TGTGCCAGCAGGACAGGGTCCACCCATTTGGGGACCCAGTACTTC
TRBJ2-2,.,TRBV5-1,.,CASSLIPGRATGELFF,TGCGCCAGCAGCTTGATTCCCGGCAGGGCCACCGGGGAGCTGTTTTTT
TRBJ2-7,.,TRBV5-6,TRBD2,CASTPGPSGSEYEQYF,TGTGCCAGCACCCCCGGGCCTAGCGGGAGTGAGTACGAGCAGTACTTC
TRBJ1-5,few,TRBV13,TRBD1,CASSYTGGGQPQHF,TGTGCCAGCAGCTATACAGGGGGCGGTCAGCCCCAGCATTTT
TRBJ1-3,once,TRBV6-5,TRBD1,CASSPRTGTGNTIYF,TGTGCCAGCAGTCCTCGGACAGGAACTGGAAACACCATATATTTT
TRBJ2-7,once,TRBV7-2,TRBD1,CASSASGTETYEQYF,TGTGCCAGCAGCGCCTCCGGGACAGAAACCTACGAGCAGTACTTC